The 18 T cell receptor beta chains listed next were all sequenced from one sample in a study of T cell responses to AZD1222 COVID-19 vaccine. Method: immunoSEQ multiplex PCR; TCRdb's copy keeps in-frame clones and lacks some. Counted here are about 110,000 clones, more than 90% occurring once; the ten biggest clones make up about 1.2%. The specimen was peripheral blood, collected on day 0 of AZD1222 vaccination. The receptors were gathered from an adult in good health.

CDR3 nucleotide sequence: TGTGCCTGGATGGGGACAGACGGTAATTCACCCCTCCACTTT. It is translated as CAWMGTDGNSPLHF. The chain combines TRBV30 with TRBJ1-6; 7 bases match TRBD1. The V gene's germline CDR1 is GTSNPN and CDR2 SVGIG (reference sequence). The CDR3 sequence is 14 residues long. The V segment lost 4 bases and the J segment 6 bases; nucleotides outside the gene matches: 6.

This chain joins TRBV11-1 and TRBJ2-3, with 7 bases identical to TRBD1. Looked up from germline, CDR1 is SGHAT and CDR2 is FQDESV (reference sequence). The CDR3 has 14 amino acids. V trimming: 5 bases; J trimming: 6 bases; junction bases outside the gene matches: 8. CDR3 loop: CASSAQGETDTQYF. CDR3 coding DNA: TGTGCCAGCAGCGCCCAGGGGGAAACGGATACGCAGTATTTT.

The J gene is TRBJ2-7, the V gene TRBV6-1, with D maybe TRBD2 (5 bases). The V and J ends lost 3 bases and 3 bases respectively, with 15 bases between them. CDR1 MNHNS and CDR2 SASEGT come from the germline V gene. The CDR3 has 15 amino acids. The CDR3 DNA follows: TGTGCCAGCAGTGATACAGCCCCGGGGATCTACGAGCAGTACTTC. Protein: CASSDTAPGIYEQYF.

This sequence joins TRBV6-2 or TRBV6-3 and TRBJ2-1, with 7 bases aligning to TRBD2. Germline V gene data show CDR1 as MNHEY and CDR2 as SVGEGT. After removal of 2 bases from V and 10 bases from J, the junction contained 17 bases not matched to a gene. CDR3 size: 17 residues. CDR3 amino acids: CASSYPPSPTSVREQFF. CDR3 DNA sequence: TGTGCCAGCAGTTACCCACCGTCCCCCACTAGCGTACGGGAGCAGTTCTTC.

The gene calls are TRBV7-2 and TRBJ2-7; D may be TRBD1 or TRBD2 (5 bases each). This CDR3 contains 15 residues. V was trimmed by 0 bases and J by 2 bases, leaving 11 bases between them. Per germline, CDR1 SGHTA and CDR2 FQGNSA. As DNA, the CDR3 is TGTGCCAGCAGCTTAGCCGGGACCGAAACCTACGAGCAGTACTTC. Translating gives CASSLAGTETYEQYF.

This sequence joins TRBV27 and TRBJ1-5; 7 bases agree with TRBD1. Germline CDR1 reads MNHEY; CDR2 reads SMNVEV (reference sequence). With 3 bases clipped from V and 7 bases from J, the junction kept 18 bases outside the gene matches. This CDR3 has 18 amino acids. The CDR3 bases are TGTGCCAGCAGTTTTCGTTTAGGAGGGGGCGGGCAGGGGCAGCCCCAGCATTTT. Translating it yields CASSFRLGGGGQGQPQHF.

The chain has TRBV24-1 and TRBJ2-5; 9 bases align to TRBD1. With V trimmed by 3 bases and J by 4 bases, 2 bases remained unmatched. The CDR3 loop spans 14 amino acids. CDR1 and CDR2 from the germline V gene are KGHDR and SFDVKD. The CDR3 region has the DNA TGTGCCACCAGTGATAACAGGGGGCGAGAGACCCAGTACTTC. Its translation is CATSDNRGRETQYF.

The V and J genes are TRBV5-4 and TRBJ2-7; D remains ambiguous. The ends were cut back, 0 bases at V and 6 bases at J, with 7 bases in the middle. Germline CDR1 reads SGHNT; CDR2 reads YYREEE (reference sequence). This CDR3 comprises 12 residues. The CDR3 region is CASSLDRLEQYF. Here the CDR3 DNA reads TGTGCCAGCAGCTTGGATCGGCTCGAGCAGTACTTC.

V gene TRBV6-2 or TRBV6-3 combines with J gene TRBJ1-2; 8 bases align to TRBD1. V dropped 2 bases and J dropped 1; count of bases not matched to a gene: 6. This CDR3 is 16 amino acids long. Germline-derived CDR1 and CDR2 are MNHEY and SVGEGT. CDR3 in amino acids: CASSYPGQGGNYGYTF. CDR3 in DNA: TGTGCCAGCAGTTACCCCGGACAGGGAGGTAACTATGGCTACACCTTC.

As DNA, the CDR3 is TGTGCCAGCAGTTACGGGACAGGGGCAATCACTGAAGCTTTCTTT. This encodes CASSYGTGAITEAFF. J is TRBJ1-1 and V is TRBV6-2 or TRBV6-3; 10 bases agree with TRBD1. J was trimmed by 4 bases and V by 2 bases; bases with no gene match: 4. Per germline, CDR1 MNHEY and CDR2 SVGEGT. This CDR3 has 15 amino acids.

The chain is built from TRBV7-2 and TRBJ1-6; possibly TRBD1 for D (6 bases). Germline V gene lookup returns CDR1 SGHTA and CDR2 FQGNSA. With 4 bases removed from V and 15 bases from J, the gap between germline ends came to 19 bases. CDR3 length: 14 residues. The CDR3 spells CASSSRDPTGLLHF. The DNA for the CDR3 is TGTGCCAGCAGCTCACGTGACCCTACAGGGCTCCTCCACTTT. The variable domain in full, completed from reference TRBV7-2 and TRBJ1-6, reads GAGVSQSPSNKVTEKGKDVELRCDPISGHTALYWYRQSLGQGLEFLIYFQGNSAPDKSGLPSDRFSAERTGGSVSTLTIQRTQQEDSAVYLCASSSRDPTGLLHFGNGTRLTVT.

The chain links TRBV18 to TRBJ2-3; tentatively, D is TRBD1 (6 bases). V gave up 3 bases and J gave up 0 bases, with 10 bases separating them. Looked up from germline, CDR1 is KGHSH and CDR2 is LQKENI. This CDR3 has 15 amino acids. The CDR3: CASSPNRVSTDTQYF. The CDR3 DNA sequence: TGTGCCAGCTCACCGAACAGGGTGAGCACAGATACGCAGTATTTT.

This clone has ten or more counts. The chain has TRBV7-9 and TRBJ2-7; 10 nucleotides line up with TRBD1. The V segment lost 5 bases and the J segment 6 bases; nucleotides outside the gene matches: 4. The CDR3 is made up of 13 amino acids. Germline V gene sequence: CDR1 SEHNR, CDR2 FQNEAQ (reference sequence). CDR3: CASSDRGPVEQYF. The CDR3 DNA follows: TGTGCCAGCAGCGACAGGGGGCCGGTCGAGCAGTACTTC.

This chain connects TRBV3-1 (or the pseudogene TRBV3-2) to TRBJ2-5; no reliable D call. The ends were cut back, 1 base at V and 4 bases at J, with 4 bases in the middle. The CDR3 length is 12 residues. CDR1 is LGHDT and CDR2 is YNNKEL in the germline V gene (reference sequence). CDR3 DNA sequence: TGTGCCAGCAGCCAAGGGTTAGAGACCCAGTACTTC. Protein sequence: CASSQGLETQYF.

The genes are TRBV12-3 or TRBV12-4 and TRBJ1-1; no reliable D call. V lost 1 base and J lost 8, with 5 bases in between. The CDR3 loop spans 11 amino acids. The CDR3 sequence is CASSLGREAFF. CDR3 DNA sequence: TGTGCCAGCAGTTTAGGACGAGAAGCTTTCTTT.

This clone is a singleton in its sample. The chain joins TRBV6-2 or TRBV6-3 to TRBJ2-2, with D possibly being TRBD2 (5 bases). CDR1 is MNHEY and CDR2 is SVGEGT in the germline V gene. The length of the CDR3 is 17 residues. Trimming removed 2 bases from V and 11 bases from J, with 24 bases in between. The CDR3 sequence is CASSYPLEVKSRSELFF. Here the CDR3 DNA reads TGTGCCAGCAGTTACCCCCTGGAGGTAAAATCCAGAAGCGAGCTGTTTTTT.

In nucleotides, the CDR3 is TGTGCCAGCAGCTTGAAAGACAGGGGGCCCACCGGGGAGCTGTTTTTT. The encoded protein is CASSLKDRGPTGELFF. The V gene is TRBV5-6, the J gene TRBJ2-2; 10 bases are shared with TRBD1. The CDR3 runs 16 residues. The V gene's germline CDR1 is SGHDT and CDR2 YYEEEE. Trimming removed 1 base from V and 4 bases from J; junction bases left unmatched: 4.

CDR3 DNA: TGCAGCGTTGGGGGGAGGACAGGGGCCAACGAGCAGTACTTC. Translated, it gives CSVGGRTGANEQYF. This chain connects TRBV29-1 to TRBJ2-7, with 9 positions matching TRBD1. Unmatched junction bases numbered 9, after V lost 4 bases and J lost 5 bases. This CDR3 is built from 14 residues. Germline CDR1 is SQVTM and CDR2 is ANQGSEA.